This T cell receptor (beta chain) was identified during a study of control samples from healthy donors and cancer patients. Here immunoSEQ multiplex PCR was the method, and the copy in TCRdb shows in-frame clones only, minus some. There are about 85,000 clones in the sample; 90% occur only once, and more than 3.5% lies in the top ten. The CDR3 is made up of 15 amino acids. V was trimmed by 8 bases and J by 8 bases, leaving 24 bases between them. The germline V gene has CDR1 SGHAT and CDR2 FQNNGV. The rearrangement joins TRBV11-2 to TRBJ1-2; possibly TRBD1 for D (6 bases). The TCR comes from a woman aged 18-29 years in good health. The sample taken for sequencing was blood. The CDR3 DNA reads as TGTGCCAGCTCCCAAATGGGGGCATCTCGCGAGGGCTACACCTTC. As protein: CASSQMGASREGYTF.